This entry lists 28 T cell receptor beta chains sequenced from one sample in a study of T-cell memory formation after mild COVID-19. One entry per CDR3 protein, called by TCRdb with MiXCR from the 5' RACE reads. The data show about 250,000 distinct CDR3 sequences, with less than 20% seen just once and less than 2.5% held by the top ten. The sample comprised PBMCs or a T cell subset sorted from them (not recorded which). These receptors were obtained from an adult woman who had mild COVID-19 (a few samples of this study predate the infection). Cell type and time point are not known.

This clonotype was counted a few times. The chain employs TRBV25-1 and TRBJ1-2; a possible D gene is TRBD1 (5 bases). Trimming cost V 7 bases and J 8 bases, with 17 bases left between them. CDR1 and CDR2 (germline): MGHDK, SYGVNS. This CDR3 has 13 residues. CDR3 region: CASTKYRSDGYTF. The CDR3 bases are TGTGCCAGCACGAAATACAGGAGCGACGGCTACACCTTC.

The chain couples TRBV3-1 to TRBJ1-2, with 7 nucleotides matching TRBD1. Per the germline V gene, CDR1 is LGHDT and CDR2 is YNNKEL (reference sequence). Losses at the gene ends were 1 base for V and 4 bases for J; bases not matched to a gene: 15. The CDR3 covers 18 residues. The CDR3 nucleotides are TGTGCCAGCAGCCAAGCAACTCTAACAGGGGCCCGGGGCTATGGCTACACCTTC. Amino acid sequence: CASSQATLTGARGYGYTF.

This clonotype was seen ten or more times. The chain recombines TRBV2 with TRBJ2-1; 9 positions agree with TRBD2. The CDR3 consists of 15 residues. J was trimmed by 7 bases and V by 6 bases; bases with no gene match: 10. Germline CDR1 is SNHLY and CDR2 is FYNNEI. The CDR3 region is CASRVSGGSSNEQFF. The CDR3 nucleotides are TGTGCCAGCAGGGTTAGCGGGGGTAGTTCGAATGAGCAGTTCTTC.

At least ten counts were recorded for this clonotype. The chain uses TRBV24-1 and TRBJ1-1; tentatively, D is TRBD1 (6 bases). The V gene's germline CDR1 is KGHDR and CDR2 SFDVKD. The CDR3 loop spans 15 amino acids. Trimming stripped 4 bases from V and 2 bases from J, with 13 bases between. The CDR3 spells CATSDSRQANTEAFF. The CDR3 coding sequence is TGTGCCACCAGTGACAGCAGACAGGCCAACACTGAAGCTTTCTTT.

This clonotype was detected only a few times. Mismatch with germline at one junction end may stem from a read error. The V gene is TRBV25-1, the J gene TRBJ1-1; D gene uncertain. The CDR3 spans 8 residues. From germline, CDR1 is MGHDK and CDR2 SYGVNS. The CDR3 here is CASSESRF. The CDR3 bases are TGTGCCAGCAGTGAATCCCGATTT.

This clonotype was observed many times. The chain has TRBV20-1 and TRBJ2-3; 10 bases are a match to TRBD2. The V gene's germline CDR1 is DFQATT and CDR2 SNEGSKA (reference sequence). Losses at the gene ends were 5 bases for V and 2 bases for J; bases not matched to a gene: 10. The CDR3 covers 16 residues. The CDR3 bases are TGCAGTGCTGCCCTTCTAGCGGGAGTGCACACAGATACGCAGTATTTT. This translates into CSAALLAGVHTDTQYF.

This sequence joins TRBV5-4 and TRBJ2-2; 8 bases fit TRBD1. Germline loops: CDR1 SGHNT, CDR2 YYREEE (reference sequence). J gave up 13 bases and V 5 bases, and 13 bases lay outside the gene matches. The CDR3 runs to 14 residues. The CDR3 DNA reads as TGTGCCAGCAGGCAGGGGGCGTACACCGAGTCGCTGTTTTTT. Its protein product is CASRQGAYTESLFF.

The V call is TRBV10-3, the J call TRBJ2-6; 11 positions agree with TRBD1. Per the germline V gene, CDR1 is ENHRY and CDR2 is SYGVKD. This CDR3 contains 18 residues. The ends lost 7 bases at V and 0 bases at J; junction bases unmatched: 8. The CDR3 spells CAIIATGTGGSGANVLTF. CDR3 coding DNA: TGTGCCATCATCGCAACCGGGACAGGGGGCTCTGGGGCCAACGTCCTGACTTTC.

The gene calls are TRBV25-1 and TRBJ1-5; no firm D call. The CDR3 spans 14 residues. From germline, CDR1 is MGHDK and CDR2 SYGVNS. Trimming took 3 bases from V and 4 from J, leaving 10 bases between them. The CDR3 nucleotides are TGTGCCAGCAGTGAGTACGGGAGAAATCAGCCCCAGCATTTT. This codes for CASSEYGRNQPQHF.

This clonotype was observed at least ten times. The V and J genes are TRBV5-1 and TRBJ1-1; 12 bases match TRBD1. Unmatched junction bases numbered 12, after V lost 4 bases and J lost 5 bases. CDR3 length: 17 amino acids. Germline-derived CDR1 and CDR2 are SGHRS and YFSETQ. The CDR3 region is CASSLGDRGRPMTEAFF. CDR3 nucleotide sequence: TGCGCCAGCAGCCTAGGGGACAGGGGGCGGCCTATGACTGAAGCTTTCTTT.

This clonotype showed up just a few times. The rearrangement links TRBV25-1 to TRBJ1-2; possible D gene TRBD1, 6 bases. The CDR3 is 12 amino acids. The germline CDR1 and CDR2 sequences are MGHDK and SYGVNS. V was trimmed by 3 bases and J by 7 bases, leaving 9 bases between them. CDR3: CASSEWGPGYTF. CDR3 DNA: TGTGCCAGCAGTGAGTGGGGGCCTGGCTACACCTTC.

This clonotype has just a few counts. The chain is built from TRBV29-1 and TRBJ2-5; D not certain. The CDR3 spans 12 residues. Between the trimmed V and J ends, which lost 7 bases and 5 bases, there was a span of 14 bases. Germline-derived CDR1 and CDR2 are SQVTM and ANQGSEA. CDR3 sequence: CSAMQLGETQYF. The CDR3 DNA is TGCAGCGCGATGCAGCTCGGGGAGACCCAGTACTTC.

This clonotype has just a few counts. The chain joins TRBV5-1 to TRBJ1-2, with 7 bases fitting TRBD1. This CDR3 has 15 residues. J was trimmed by 3 bases and V by 5 bases; bases with no gene match: 10. Germline values: CDR1 SGHRS, CDR2 YFSETQ. This CDR3 reads CASRAGQPADYGYTF. In nucleotides, the CDR3 is TGCGCCAGCAGAGCGGGACAGCCCGCGGACTATGGCTACACCTTC. Using reference TRBV5-1 and TRBJ1-2 for the parts outside the CDR3, the full variable domain is KAGVTQTPRYLIKTRGQQVTLSCSPISGHRSVSWYQQTPGQGLQFLFEYFSETQRNKGNFPGRFSGRQFSNSRSEMNVSTLELGDSALYLCASRAGQPADYGYTFGSGTRLTVV.

This clonotype was seen a few times. The chain is built from TRBV20-1 and TRBJ2-2, with TRBD1 matching over 8 bases. Trimming removed 4 bases from V and 5 bases from J; junction bases left unmatched: 6. The CDR3 is made up of 14 amino acids. From germline, CDR1 is DFQATT and CDR2 SNEGSKA (reference sequence). The CDR3 loop reads CSATRQGRTGELFF. CDR3 bases: TGCAGTGCTACAAGACAGGGGAGGACCGGGGAGCTGTTTTTT.

This clonotype was seen repeatedly, ten times or more. Written as DNA, the CDR3 is TGTGCCAGCAGTCAATCCCTAGCGGGAGTCCTCCAAGAGACCCAGTACTTC. Encoded protein: CASSQSLAGVLQETQYF. The genes are TRBV7-8 and TRBJ2-5; 10 bases are shared with TRBD2. The germline V gene encodes CDR1 SGHVS and CDR2 FQNEAQ. V shed 6 bases, J shed 1 base, and the junction held 11 bases outside the gene matches. This CDR3 contains 17 residues.

This clonotype was picked up a small number of times. This chain connects TRBV6-5 to TRBJ1-3; no definite D call. In germline, CDR1 is MNHEY, CDR2 SVGAGI. This CDR3 comprises 14 residues. Trimming stripped 6 bases from V and 4 bases from J, with 13 bases between. The CDR3 protein is CASRGMGRGNTIYF. The CDR3 DNA follows: TGTGCCAGCAGGGGAATGGGAAGGGGAAACACCATATATTTT.

J is TRBJ2-5 and V is TRBV14, with D perhaps TRBD1 or TRBD2 (5 bases each). Germline V gene sequence: CDR1 SGHDN, CDR2 FVKESK. There are 13 residues in the CDR3. V was cut by 4 bases and J by 13 bases, with 19 bases left in between. DNA of the CDR3: TGTGCCAGCAGCCCCGGAAGGCGGACGGGACCGTACTTC. Its protein is CASSPGRRTGPYF.

The chain has TRBV7-6 and TRBJ2-5, with TRBD2 matching 7 bases. J lost 4 bases, V lost 4 bases, and 6 bases had no gene match. In germline, CDR1 is SGHVS, CDR2 FNYEAQ. CDR3 length: 14 amino acids. The CDR3 reads CASSSKGRGETQYF. CDR3 bases: TGTGCCAGCAGCTCCAAGGGGAGGGGAGAGACCCAGTACTTC.

This clonotype was recorded a few times. The chain carries TRBV7-8 and TRBJ2-7, with 11 bases lining up with TRBD2. V shed 5 bases, J shed 2 bases, and the junction held 5 bases outside the gene matches. Germline CDR1 is SGHVS and CDR2 is FQNEAQ. The CDR3 spans 15 residues. CDR3 sequence (DNA): TGTGCCAGCAGCATGGGACTAGCGGCAACCTACGAGCAGTACTTC. Its translation: CASSMGLAATYEQYF.

V usage is TRBV24-1 and J usage is TRBJ2-7; D not resolved. Trimming removed 5 bases at V and 7 bases at J, with 11 bases between. Germline V gene sequence: CDR1 KGHDR, CDR2 SFDVKD. The CDR3 spans 12 residues. CDR3 nucleotides: TGTGCCACCAGTGCCCAGATCGGGGAGCAGTACTTC. It is translated as CATSAQIGEQYF.

This clonotype was detected only a few times. V and J are TRBV5-1 and TRBJ1-1; D perhaps matches TRBD1 (6 bases). The CDR3 consists of 14 residues. Germline CDR1 and CDR2: SGHRS and YFSETQ. The V gene lost 5 bases and the J gene lost 1 base, with 12 bases spanning the gap. CDR3 region: CASRGNRANTEAFF. The CDR3 DNA follows: TGCGCCAGCAGGGGAAACAGGGCGAACACTGAAGCTTTCTTT. The full variable domain, in which reference TRBV5-1 and TRBJ1-1 provide the parts outside the CDR3, is KAGVTQTPRYLIKTRGQQVTLSCSPISGHRSVSWYQQTPGQGLQFLFEYFSETQRNKGNFPGRFSGRQFSNSRSEMNVSTLELGDSALYLCASRGNRANTEAFFGQGTRLTVV.

This rearrangement joins TRBV15 to TRBJ1-2; D remains ambiguous. Trimming removed 3 bases at V and 2 bases at J, with 7 bases between. The germline gives CDR1 LNHNV, CDR2 YYDKDF (reference sequence). The CDR3 covers 13 residues. The CDR3 is CATSSGRNYGYTF. CDR3 in DNA: TGTGCCACCAGCAGCGGCAGAAACTATGGCTACACCTTC.

The chain joins TRBV11-3 to TRBJ2-1, with TRBD1 identical over 8 bases. The J segment lost 10 bases and the V segment lost 5 bases, leaving 13 bases of the junction unmatched. The CDR3 totals 15 residues. Germline CDR1 and CDR2: SGHNT and YENEEA. The CDR3 loop reads CASSTSGTGATEQFF. In DNA, the CDR3 is TGTGCCAGCAGCACATCCGGGACAGGCGCTACCGAGCAGTTCTTC. The whole variable domain, filled in from reference TRBV11-3 and TRBJ2-1, reads EAGVVQSPRYKIIEKKQPVAFWCNPISGHNTLYWYLQNLGQGPELLIRYENEEAVDDSQLPKDRFSAERLKGVDSTLKIQPAELGDSAVYLCASSTSGTGATEQFFGPGTRLTVL.

The CDR3 DNA follows: TGTGCCAGCTCACTTTCCTCGGGTGAGCAGTTCTTC. Translated, it gives CASSLSSGEQFF. The chain links TRBV18 to TRBJ2-1; D gene uncertain. Germline V CDR1 and CDR2: KGHSH, LQKENI. The V and J ends lost 4 bases and 9 bases respectively, with 10 bases between them. The CDR3 runs 12 residues.

The rearrangement uses TRBV27 and TRBJ1-1; 8 nucleotides agree with TRBD1. Losses at the gene ends were 5 bases for V and 1 base for J; bases not matched to a gene: 6. Germline V gene sequence: CDR1 MNHEY, CDR2 SMNVEV (reference sequence). This CDR3 spans 15 amino acids. CDR3 in amino acids: CASSDTGGGNTEAFF. The CDR3, as DNA: TGTGCCAGCAGTGACACAGGGGGAGGGAACACTGAAGCTTTCTTT.

In this sample, this clonotype turned up many times. CDR3 region: CASSPGQGGEQYF. CDR3 nucleotides: TGTGCCAGCTCACCGGGACAGGGAGGCGAGCAGTACTTC. This chain uses TRBV18 with TRBJ2-7; 9 nucleotides agree with TRBD1. This CDR3 contains 13 residues. The germline V gene has CDR1 KGHSH and CDR2 LQKENI. Trimming removed 3 bases from V and 6 bases from J; junction bases left unmatched: 3.

In its sample, this clonotype was seen a few times. V and J are TRBV12-3 or TRBV12-4 and TRBJ1-2; 7 nucleotides match TRBD1. Trimming removed 1 base from V and 4 bases from J; junction bases left unmatched: 6. The CDR3 sequence is 15 residues long. CDR3 sequence: CASSLVGQNIYGYTF. CDR3 sequence (DNA): TGTGCCAGCAGTTTAGTGGGACAGAATATCTATGGCTACACCTTC.

The J gene is TRBJ2-3, the V gene TRBV11-2; no clear D. Germline V gene data show CDR1 as SGHAT and CDR2 as FQNNGV. This CDR3 is built from 12 residues. Deletions cut 5 bases from V and 4 bases from J, with 7 bases between. CDR3 protein: CASSIIPDTQYF. CDR3 DNA sequence: TGTGCCAGCAGCATCATTCCAGATACGCAGTATTTT.